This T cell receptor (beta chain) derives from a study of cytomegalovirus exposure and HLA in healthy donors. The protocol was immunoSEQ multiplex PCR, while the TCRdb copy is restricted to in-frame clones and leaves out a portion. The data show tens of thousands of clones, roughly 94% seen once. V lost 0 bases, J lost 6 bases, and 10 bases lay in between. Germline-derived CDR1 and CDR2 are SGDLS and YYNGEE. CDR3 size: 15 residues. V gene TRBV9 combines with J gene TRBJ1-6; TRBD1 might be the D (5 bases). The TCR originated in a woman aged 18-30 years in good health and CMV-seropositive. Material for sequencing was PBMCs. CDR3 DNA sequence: TGTGCCAGCAGCGTAGGGGGCGCAGGTAATTCACCCCTCCACTTT. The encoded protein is CASSVGGAGNSPLHF.